This T cell receptor (beta chain) was sequenced for a study of blood T cell repertoires in COVID-19. Looking at the study overall: COVID-19 samples from acute and convalescent phases originated in the United States, Italy and Spain.

Some clones are missing from TCRdb's copy, which holds only in-frame ones; the method was immunoSEQ multiplex PCR. The sample consists of some 320,000 clones, 75% to 90% of them appearing once. The V gene lost 8 bases and the J gene lost 4 bases, with 14 bases spanning the gap. Germline V gene data show CDR1 as MDHEN and CDR2 as SYDVKM. The CDR3 is made up of 14 amino acids. This TCR was sampled from a man aged 55 to 69 who had recovered from COVID-19. The sample consisted of PBMCs or T cells enriched from blood (not recorded which). The chain couples TRBV28 to TRBJ2-2; D possibly corresponds to TRBD1 (5 bases). The chain's CDR3 is CASQTGRATGELFF. The CDR3 DNA is TGTGCCAGCCAAACCGGCAGGGCCACCGGGGAGCTGTTTTTT.